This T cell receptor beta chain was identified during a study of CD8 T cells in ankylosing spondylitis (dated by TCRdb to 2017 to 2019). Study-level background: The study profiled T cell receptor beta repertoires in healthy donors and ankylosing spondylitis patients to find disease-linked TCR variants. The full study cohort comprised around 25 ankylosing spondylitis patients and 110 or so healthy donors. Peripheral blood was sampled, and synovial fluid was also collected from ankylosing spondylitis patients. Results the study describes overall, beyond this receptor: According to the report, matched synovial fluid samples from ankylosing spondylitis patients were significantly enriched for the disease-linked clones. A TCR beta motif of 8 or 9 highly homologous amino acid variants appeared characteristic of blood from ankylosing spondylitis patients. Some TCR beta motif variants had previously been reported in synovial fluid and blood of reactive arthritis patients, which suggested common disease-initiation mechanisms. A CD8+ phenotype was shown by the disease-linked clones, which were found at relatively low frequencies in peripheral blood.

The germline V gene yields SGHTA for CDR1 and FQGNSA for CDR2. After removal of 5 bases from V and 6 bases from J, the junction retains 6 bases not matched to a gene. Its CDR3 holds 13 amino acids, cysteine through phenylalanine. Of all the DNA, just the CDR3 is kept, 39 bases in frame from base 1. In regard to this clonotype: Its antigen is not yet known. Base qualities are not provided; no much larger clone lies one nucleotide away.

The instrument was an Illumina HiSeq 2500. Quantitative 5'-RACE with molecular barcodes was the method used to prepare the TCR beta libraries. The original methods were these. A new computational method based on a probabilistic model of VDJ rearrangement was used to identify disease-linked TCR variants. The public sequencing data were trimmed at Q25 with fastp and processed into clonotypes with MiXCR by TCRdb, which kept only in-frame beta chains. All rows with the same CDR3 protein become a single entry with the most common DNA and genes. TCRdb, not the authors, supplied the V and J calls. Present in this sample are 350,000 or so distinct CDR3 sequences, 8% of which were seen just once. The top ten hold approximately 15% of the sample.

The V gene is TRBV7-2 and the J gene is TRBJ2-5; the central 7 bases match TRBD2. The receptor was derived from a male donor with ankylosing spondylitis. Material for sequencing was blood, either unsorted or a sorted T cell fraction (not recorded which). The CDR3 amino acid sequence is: CASSIGLEQTQYF. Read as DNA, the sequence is TGTGCCAGCAGCATTGGACTAGAGCAGACCCAGTACTTC.